This TCR beta chain was found in a study of blood T cell repertoires in COVID-19. Across the whole study: Sites across the United States, Italy and Spain contributed samples from acute and convalescent COVID-19.

Original methodology: Amplification from reference gene primers served as the basis for estimated nucleated cell counts. Profiled with immunoSEQ multiplex PCR; TCRdb holds only in-frame clones, not every one. V and J calls and clone size are as listed in that table; D and trimming were resolved from the DNA. The table lists about 170,000 clones, around two thirds of them singletons, with around 3% in the top ten. CDR1 is LGHNA, CDR2 YNFKEQ, per germline. The V end was cut by 0 bases, the J end by 6 bases, with 9 bases between. CDR3 length equals 15 residues. The sample taken for sequencing was peripheral blood. The chain has TRBV4-2 and TRBJ1-6, with TRBD1 as a possible D gene (5 bases). The clonotype was recovered from a woman older than 75 with acute or convalescent COVID-19. Written as DNA, the CDR3 is TGTGCCAGCAGCCAAGAAGGGAGGGGTAATTCACCCCTCCACTTT. It codes for CASSQEGRGNSPLHF.